The clone carrying this T cell receptor (beta chain) was recorded many times. In TCRdb, the PCR reads were re-called with MiXCR into one record per CDR3 protein. The data contain roughly 79,000 distinct CDR3 sequences, 45% to 50% of them singletons. This sample stems from a study of CDR3 diversity in severe acne. The germline V gene has CDR1 MNHEY and CDR2 SMNVEV (reference sequence). The ends lost 4 bases at V and 4 bases at J; junction bases unmatched: 8. This CDR3 has 16 amino acids. The TCR sequence derives from a male donor with severe acne vulgaris. The material sequenced was blood. This chain uses TRBV27 with TRBJ2-5; TRBD2 matches at 11 bases. The CDR3 sequence: CASSYSGRAPSETQYF. As DNA, the CDR3 is TGTGCCAGCAGTTATAGCGGGAGGGCCCCTTCAGAGACCCAGTACTTC.